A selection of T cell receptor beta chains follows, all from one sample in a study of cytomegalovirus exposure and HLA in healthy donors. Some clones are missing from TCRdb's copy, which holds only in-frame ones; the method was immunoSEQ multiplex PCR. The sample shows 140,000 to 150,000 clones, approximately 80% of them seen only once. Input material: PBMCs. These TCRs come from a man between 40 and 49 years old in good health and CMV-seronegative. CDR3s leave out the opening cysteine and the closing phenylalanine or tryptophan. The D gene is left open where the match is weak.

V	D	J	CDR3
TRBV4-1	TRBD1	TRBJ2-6	ASSQEGVGGAGANVLT
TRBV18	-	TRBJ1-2	ASSPQQEPNYGYT
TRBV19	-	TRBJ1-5	ASSREEDYSNQPQH
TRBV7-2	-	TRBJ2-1	ASRPGGQYNEQF
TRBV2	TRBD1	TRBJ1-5	ASSGQGSNQPQH
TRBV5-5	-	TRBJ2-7	ASSSTGREEQY
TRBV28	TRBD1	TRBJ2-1	ASRQGAHNEQF
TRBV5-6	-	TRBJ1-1	ASSLLRVEAF
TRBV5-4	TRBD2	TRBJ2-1	ASSLAGTSEQQF
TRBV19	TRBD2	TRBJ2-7	ASNSGRDSYEQY
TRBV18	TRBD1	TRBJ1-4	ASSPWTGPHNEKLF
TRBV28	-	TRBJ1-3	ASSSPQTGVSGNTIY
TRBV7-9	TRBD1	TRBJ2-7	ASSSTGASPYEQY
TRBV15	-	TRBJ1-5	ATSRALSQPQH
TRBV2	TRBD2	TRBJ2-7	ASSTLADPYEQY
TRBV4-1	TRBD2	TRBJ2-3	ASSQSGLAGQIGDTQY
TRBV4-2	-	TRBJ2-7	ASSQRDPGTYEQY
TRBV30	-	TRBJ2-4	AWSATAAGVYTKNSQY
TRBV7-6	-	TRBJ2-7	ASSLAQGHLF
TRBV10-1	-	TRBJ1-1	ASSEGGSNTEAF
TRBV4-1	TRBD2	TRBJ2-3	ASSQERTSGVSSTDTQY
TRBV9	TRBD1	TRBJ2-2	ASTGTVNTGELF
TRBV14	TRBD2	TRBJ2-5	ASSQDLAGGGETQY
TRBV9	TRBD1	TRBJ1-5	ASSAQKDRGRNQPQH
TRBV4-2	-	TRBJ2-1	ASSQDLEGGYNEQF
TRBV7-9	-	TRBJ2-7	SSSGTVSYEQY
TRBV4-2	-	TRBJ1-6	ASSQDRSYNSPLH
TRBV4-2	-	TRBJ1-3	ASSLRLDTNSGNTIY
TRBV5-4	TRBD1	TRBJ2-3	ASSLERTGDLRFKDTQY
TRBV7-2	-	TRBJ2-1	ASSPQNSNEQF
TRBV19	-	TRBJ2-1	ASTSSAKNEQF
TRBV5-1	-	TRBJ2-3	ASRGATDTQY
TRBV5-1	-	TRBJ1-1	ASSKRTGMNTEAF
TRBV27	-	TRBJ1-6	ASSFGTALYNSPLH
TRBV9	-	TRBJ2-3	ASSGDSIIDTQY
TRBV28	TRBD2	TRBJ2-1	ASSLTSGKANEQF
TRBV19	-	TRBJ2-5	ASSEDIQETQY
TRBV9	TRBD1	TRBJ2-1	ASGTVRGNEQF
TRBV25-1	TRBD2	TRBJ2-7	ASRPSVAGGYEQY
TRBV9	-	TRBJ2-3	ASRGRLVTDTQY
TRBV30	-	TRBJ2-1	AWSADRGNEQF
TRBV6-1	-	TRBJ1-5	ASSPSEVSNQH
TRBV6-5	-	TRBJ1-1	ASSYQGRNTEAF
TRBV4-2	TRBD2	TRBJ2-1	ASSQEGAGDYNEQF
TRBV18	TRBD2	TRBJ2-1	ASSPRASGRADEQF
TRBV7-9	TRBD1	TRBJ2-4	ASSPGQGRNIQY
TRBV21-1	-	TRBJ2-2	ASSKEGAGELF
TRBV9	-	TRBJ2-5	ASSVATGEREQY
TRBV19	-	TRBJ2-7	ASSIFGGPSYEQY
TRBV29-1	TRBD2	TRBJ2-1	SVEGLAGKSYNEQF
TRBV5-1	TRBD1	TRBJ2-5	ASSSVQGQETQY
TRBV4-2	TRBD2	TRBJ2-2	ASSPTGTRGNTGELF
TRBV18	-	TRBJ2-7	ASSPRGMEGEQY